The 17 T cell receptor beta chains presented below share a single source sample, sequenced in a study of T cells in localized non-small cell lung cancer. TCRdb's table, derived via immunoSEQ multiplex PCR, lists solely in-frame clones and lacks some. The sample lists about 78,000 clones; approximately 84% were seen once. Sequenced material: peripheral blood, taken before any cancer treatment. The receptors were gathered from a man aged 35 to 69 with stage I lung adenocarcinoma.

This clone was observed a few times. The chain uses TRBV19 and TRBJ1-5, with 7 positions matching TRBD1. The junction had 10 bases not matched to a gene; V was cut back by 2 bases and J by 3 bases. CDR3 length: 17 amino acids. Germline CDR1 LNHDA, CDR2 SQIVND (reference sequence). Here the CDR3 reads CASSISRPGQFNQPQHF. CDR3 nucleotides: TGTGCCAGTAGTATAAGCCGACCGGGACAGTTCAATCAGCCCCAGCATTTT.

This chain joins TRBV30 and TRBJ2-5, with TRBD2 matching over 9 bases. This CDR3 is 13 amino acids long. CDR1 and CDR2 from the germline V gene are GTSNPN and SVGIG (reference sequence). V lost 1 base and J lost 3; bases outside the gene matches: 0. CDR3 in DNA: TGTGCCTGGAGTGGGACTAGCGAAGAGACCCAGTACTTC. Translation gives CAWSGTSEETQYF.

The chain recombines TRBV19 with TRBJ2-7, with 8 bases lining up with TRBD2. CDR3 size: 13 residues. The J segment lost 6 bases and the V segment lost 5 bases, leaving 6 bases of the junction unmatched. Germline V gene sequence: CDR1 LNHDA, CDR2 SQIVND (reference sequence). The CDR3 here is CASSRREALEQYF. The CDR3 coding sequence is TGTGCCAGTAGTCGGCGGGAGGCCCTCGAGCAGTACTTC. The full variable domain, its missing parts supplied by reference TRBV19 and TRBJ2-7, is DGGITQSPKYLFRKEGQNVTLSCEQNLNHDAMYWYRQDPGQGLRLIYYSQIVNDFQKGDIAEGYSVSREKKESFPLTVTSAQKNPTAFYLCASSRREALEQYFGPGTRLTVT.

The chain is built from TRBV19 and TRBJ1-5, with D maybe TRBD1 (5 bases). Trimming cost V 3 bases and J 0 bases, with 12 bases left between them. Germline V gene sequence: CDR1 LNHDA, CDR2 SQIVND (reference sequence). CDR3 length equals 16 residues. CDR3 sequence reads: CASSMNSGVSNQPQHF. CDR3 bases: TGTGCCAGTAGTATGAACTCGGGGGTTAGCAATCAGCCCCAGCATTTT.

In DNA form, the CDR3 reads TGTGCCTGGAGTGTAAGGGGTGTTGGAAACACCATATATTTT. Encoded protein: CAWSVRGVGNTIYF. The V call is TRBV30, the J call TRBJ1-3; tentative D call: TRBD1 (5 bases). This CDR3 spans 14 amino acids. In germline, CDR1 is GTSNPN, CDR2 SVGIG (reference sequence). The ends were cut back, 0 bases at V and 3 bases at J, with 9 bases in the middle.

V is TRBV9 and J is TRBJ1-3; the D gene is possibly TRBD1 (6 bases). The CDR3 extends over 16 amino acids. Germline CDR1 reads SGDLS; CDR2 reads YYNGEE. The germline V and J ends were trimmed by 0 bases and 1 base, with 11 bases remaining between them. CDR3 DNA: TGTGCCAGCAGCGTAGAAGAGGGGGGTTCTGGAAACACCATATATTTT. Translation: CASSVEEGGSGNTIYF.

This chain uses TRBV4-2 with TRBJ2-5; 14 bases line up with TRBD2. The CDR3 has 14 residues. V lost 4 bases, J lost 5 bases, and 0 bases stayed unmatched. CDR1 is LGHNA, CDR2 YNFKEQ, per germline. The CDR3 protein is CASSRTSGGETQYF. CDR3 sequence (DNA): TGTGCCAGCAGCCGGACTAGCGGGGGGGAGACCCAGTACTTC.

V and J are TRBV6-1 and TRBJ2-3; D not certain. CDR1 is MNHNS and CDR2 is SASEGT in the germline V gene. Trimming pared 7 bases from V and 6 bases from J, leaving 14 bases between. CDR3 size: 13 residues. The CDR3 DNA reads as TGTGCCAGCACTGCGGTCGTTGTGGATACGCAGTATTTT. Translated: CASTAVVVDTQYF.

The chain combines TRBV10-3 with TRBJ2-1, with 13 bases aligning to TRBD2. Germline V lookup: CDR1 ENHRY, CDR2 SYGVKD. The CDR3 length is 17 residues. V was pared by 3 bases and J by 5 bases, with 7 bases of the junction left unmatched. CDR3 in amino acids: CAISDPLGTSGNNEQFF. CDR3 sequence (DNA): TGTGCCATCAGTGACCCTCTCGGGACTAGCGGGAACAATGAGCAGTTCTTC.

V gene TRBV2 combines with J gene TRBJ2-2, with no clear D. The CDR3 covers 12 residues. Per germline, CDR1 SNHLY and CDR2 FYNNEI. The V gene lost 6 bases and the J gene lost 9 bases, with 11 bases spanning the gap. The CDR3 region is CASSLLGRELFF. CDR3 bases: TGTGCCAGCAGCTTGCTAGGCCGGGAGCTGTTTTTT.

Turning to this clone: In the same sample, other DNA sequences code for this CDR3. The J gene is TRBJ2-7, the V gene TRBV7-9; D unresolved. The CDR3 is 11 amino acids. Germline CDR1 reads SEHNR; CDR2 reads FQNEAQ (reference sequence). V was shortened by 5 bases and J by 4 bases, with 6 bases between the two germline ends. The CDR3 loop is CASSTTYEQYF. The CDR3 DNA follows: TGTGCCAGCAGCACCACGTACGAGCAGTACTTC.

This rearrangement joins TRBV7-6 to TRBJ2-7; the D is unclear. Germline V gives CDR1 SGHVS, CDR2 FNYEAQ. This CDR3 spans 13 amino acids. V was clipped by 5 bases and J by 3 bases, with 11 bases between them. The CDR3 region is CASSPEEFYEQYF. The CDR3 region has the DNA TGTGCCAGCAGCCCCGAGGAATTCTACGAGCAGTACTTC.

The chain couples TRBV28 to TRBJ1-6; D remains unclear. Germline V lookup: CDR1 MDHEN, CDR2 SYDVKM. CDR3 length: 15 residues. V was trimmed by 4 bases and J by 7 bases, leaving 14 bases between them. CDR3 amino acids: CASSSARKVNSPLHF. The CDR3 nucleotides are TGTGCCAGCAGTTCCGCCAGGAAAGTAAATTCACCCCTCCACTTT.

This sequence joins TRBV5-1 and TRBJ2-5; D is perhaps TRBD2 (6 bases). The end of the DNA is better explained by TRBJ2-7, so the J call may be wrong. The CDR3 has 15 amino acids. Germline CDR1 and CDR2: SGHRS and YFSETQ. This CDR3 reads CASSLEPSEPYEQYF. CDR3 DNA sequence: TGCGCCAGCAGCTTGGAGCCTAGCGAACCCTACGAGCAGTACTTC.

This chain joins TRBV15 and TRBJ2-1, with D maybe TRBD2 (5 bases). This CDR3 is built from 14 residues. Germline assignment: CDR1 LNHNV and CDR2 YYDKDF (reference sequence). V dropped 0 bases and J dropped 7 bases, with 10 bases sitting between them. The CDR3 loop reads CATSRDLSGNEQFF. Here the CDR3 DNA reads TGTGCCACCAGCAGAGATCTCTCGGGGAATGAGCAGTTCTTC.

This rearrangement joins TRBV5-1 to TRBJ1-1, with TRBD1 as a possible D gene (5 bases). The CDR3 loop spans 15 amino acids. CDR1 SGHRS and CDR2 YFSETQ come from the germline V gene. Trimming shortened V by 0 bases and J by 3 bases, and 12 bases separated the two germline ends. CDR3 in DNA: TGCGCCAGCAGCTTGGATTGGGGCGGGGACACTGAAGCTTTCTTT. As protein: CASSLDWGGDTEAFF.

The gene calls are TRBV7-2 and TRBJ1-2; D remains ambiguous. Germline assignment: CDR1 SGHTA and CDR2 FQGNSA. This CDR3 is 13 amino acids long. V lost 7 bases to trimming and J lost 0 bases, with 9 bases between them. CDR3 sequence (DNA): TGTGCCAGCAACGAACAAGCTAACTATGGCTACACCTTC. Its protein product is CASNEQANYGYTF. The whole variable domain, remainder taken from reference TRBV7-2 and TRBJ1-2, is GAGVSQSPSNKVTEKGKDVELRCDPISGHTALYWYRQSLGQGLEFLIYFQGNSAPDKSGLPSDRFSAERTGGSVSTLTIQRTQQEDSAVYLCASNEQANYGYTFGSGTRLTVV.